This passage covers 12 T cell receptor beta chains from one sample sequenced in a study of T cell responses to AZD1222 COVID-19 vaccine. TCRdb's copy holds only in-frame clones and misses some; the assay was immunoSEQ multiplex PCR. The sample has around 160,000 clones; around 90% are singletons. The sequences come from peripheral blood, collected 28 days after the second AZD1222 dose. The source is an adult who received the AZD1222 COVID-19 vaccine.

The gene calls are TRBV9 and TRBJ2-1; D gene unclear. The CDR3 loop spans 14 amino acids. Germline-derived CDR1 and CDR2 are SGDLS and YYNGEE. With 4 bases removed from V and 0 bases from J, the gap between germline ends came to 8 bases. CDR3 loop: CASSMAASYNEQFF. The CDR3 bases are TGTGCCAGCAGCATGGCAGCCTCCTACAATGAGCAGTTCTTC.

V and J are TRBV6-1 and TRBJ1-5; tentative D call: TRBD1 (5 bases). The CDR3 is 14 residues long. The germline V and J ends were trimmed by 2 bases and 11 bases, with 16 bases remaining between them. From germline, CDR1 is MNHNS and CDR2 SASEGT. DNA for the CDR3: TGTGCCAGCAGTGAATTACCGCATGGGGGTGCCCAGCATTTT. It translates to CASSELPHGGAQHF.

This chain joins TRBV3-1 (or the pseudogene TRBV3-2) and TRBJ1-5, with a weak D call TRBD1 (5 bases). V shed 1 base and J shed 6 bases, with 13 bases lying between them. Germline CDR1 and CDR2: LGHDT and YNNKEL (reference sequence). The CDR3 is 15 amino acids. This chain's CDR3 is CASSQGFAGIQPQHF. The CDR3 nucleotides are TGTGCCAGCAGCCAAGGATTTGCAGGGATTCAGCCCCAGCATTTT.

The rearrangement links TRBV19 to TRBJ1-1; D is undetermined. CDR1 and CDR2 (germline): LNHDA, SQIVND (reference sequence). The CDR3 sequence is 15 residues long. The V end was cut by 1 base, the J end by 0 bases, with 9 bases between. The CDR3 reads CASSIGPGVNTEAFF. Written as DNA, the CDR3 is TGTGCCAGTAGTATAGGGCCGGGAGTGAACACTGAAGCTTTCTTT.

The chain couples TRBV20-1 to TRBJ2-7; tentatively, D is TRBD2 (5 bases). Trimming removed 3 bases at V and 1 base at J, with 13 bases between. The V gene's germline CDR1 is DFQATT and CDR2 SNEGSKA (reference sequence). This CDR3 comprises 14 residues. CDR3 sequence (DNA): TGCAGTGCTAGTGATCGGGTAGCGTCCTACGAGCAGTACTTC. It yields the protein CSASDRVASYEQYF.

V usage is TRBV29-1 and J usage is TRBJ1-2, with a tentative D call TRBD1 (5 bases). Trimming took 4 bases from V and 8 from J, leaving 11 bases between them. CDR1 is SQVTM and CDR2 is ANQGSEA in the germline V gene. This CDR3 is 11 amino acids long. The CDR3 here is CSVVGAVGYTF. The CDR3 DNA is TGCAGCGTTGTCGGGGCTGTAGGCTACACCTTC.

The chain employs TRBV3-1 (or the pseudogene TRBV3-2) and TRBJ2-5; D assignment may be TRBD1 or TRBD2 (5 bases each). Trimming pared 4 bases from V and 5 bases from J, leaving 17 bases between. Germline CDR1 LGHDT, CDR2 YNNKEL (reference sequence). This CDR3 has 15 amino acids. CDR3 region: CASSPTRDQGETQYF. In DNA form, the CDR3 reads TGTGCCAGCAGCCCGACCCGGGACCAAGGGGAGACCCAGTACTTC.

The gene calls are TRBV5-1 and TRBJ1-4; 8 bases align to TRBD1. Trimming removed 7 bases from V and 12 bases from J; junction bases left unmatched: 11. The germline gives CDR1 SGHRS, CDR2 YFSETQ. The CDR3 has 13 amino acids. CDR3 coding DNA: TGCGCCAGCGGGACAGGTCTTGGAGAAGAACTGTTTTTT. Translated, it gives CASGTGLGEELFF.

This chain links TRBV5-1 with TRBJ1-6, with D possibly being TRBD1 (5 bases). V was clipped by 0 bases and J by 7 bases, with 8 bases between them. Germline V gives CDR1 SGHRS, CDR2 YFSETQ. There are 14 residues in the CDR3. The CDR3 nucleotides read TGCGCCAGCAGCTTGGAGGGGCGAAATTCACCCCTCCACTTT. It yields the protein CASSLEGRNSPLHF.

In its sample, this clone was seen once. The chain links TRBV5-1 to TRBJ2-7, with D tentatively TRBD1 or TRBD2 (5 bases each). Trimming stripped 3 bases from V and 2 bases from J, with 9 bases between. This CDR3 has 13 amino acids. Germline values: CDR1 SGHRS, CDR2 YFSETQ. The CDR3 DNA follows: TGCGCCAGCAGCTGGGACGGAGCCTACGAGCAGTACTTC. This sequence encodes CASSWDGAYEQYF.

This chain uses TRBV5-8 with TRBJ1-2; D gene uncertain. Germline loops: CDR1 SGHTS, CDR2 YDEGEE. The CDR3 is 18 residues long. V was clipped by 3 bases and J by 0 bases, with 21 bases between them. The CDR3 coding sequence is TGTGCCAGCAGCTCCCCCGCCCACCTATACTCCTCTAACTATGGCTACACCTTC. Protein product: CASSSPAHLYSSNYGYTF.

The chain carries TRBV5-1 and TRBJ2-5; 8 bases align to TRBD2. Trimming took 1 base from V and 6 from J; bases not matched to a gene: 11. CDR3 length: 16 residues. Germline CDR1 reads SGHRS; CDR2 reads YFSETQ. CDR3: CASSLWGGGPAKTQYF. Written as DNA, the CDR3 is TGCGCCAGCAGCTTGTGGGGCGGGGGGCCCGCTAAGACCCAGTACTTC.